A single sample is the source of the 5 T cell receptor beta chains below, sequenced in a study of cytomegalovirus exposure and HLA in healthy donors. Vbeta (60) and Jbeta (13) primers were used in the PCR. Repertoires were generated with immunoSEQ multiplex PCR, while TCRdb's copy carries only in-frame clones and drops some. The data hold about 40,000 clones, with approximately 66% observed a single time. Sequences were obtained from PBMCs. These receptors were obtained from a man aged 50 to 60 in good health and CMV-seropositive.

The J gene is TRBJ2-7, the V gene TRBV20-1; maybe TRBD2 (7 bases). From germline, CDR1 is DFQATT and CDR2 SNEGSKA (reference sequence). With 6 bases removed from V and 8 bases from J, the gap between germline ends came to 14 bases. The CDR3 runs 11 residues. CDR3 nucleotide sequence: TGCAGTGCGAGGGGGGGCTCTCAGCAGTACTTC. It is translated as CSARGGSQQYF.

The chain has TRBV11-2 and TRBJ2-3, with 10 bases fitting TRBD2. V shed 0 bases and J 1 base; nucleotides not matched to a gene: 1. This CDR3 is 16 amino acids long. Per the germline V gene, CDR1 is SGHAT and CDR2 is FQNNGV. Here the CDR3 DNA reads TGTGCCAGCAGCTTAGAGCTAGCGGGGGGCACAGATACGCAGTATTTT. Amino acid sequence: CASSLELAGGTDTQYF.

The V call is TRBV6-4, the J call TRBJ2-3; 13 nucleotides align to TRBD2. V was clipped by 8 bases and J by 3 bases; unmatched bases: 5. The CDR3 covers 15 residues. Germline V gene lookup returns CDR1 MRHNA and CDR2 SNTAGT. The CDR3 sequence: CASARLAGGTDTQYF. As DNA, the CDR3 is TGTGCCAGCGCCAGACTAGCGGGAGGAACAGATACGCAGTATTTT.

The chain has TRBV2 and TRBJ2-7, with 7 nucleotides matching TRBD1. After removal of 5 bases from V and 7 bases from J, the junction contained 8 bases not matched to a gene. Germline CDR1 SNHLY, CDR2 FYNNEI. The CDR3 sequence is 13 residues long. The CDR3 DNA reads TGTGCCAGCAGTCCGATGACAGGGAGAGAGCAGTACTTC. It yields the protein CASSPMTGREQYF.

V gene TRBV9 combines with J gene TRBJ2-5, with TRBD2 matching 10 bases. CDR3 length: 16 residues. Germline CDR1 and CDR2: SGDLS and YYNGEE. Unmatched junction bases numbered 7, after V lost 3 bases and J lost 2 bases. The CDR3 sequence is CASSGGAGGNQETQYF. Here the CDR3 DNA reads TGTGCCAGCAGCGGGGGAGCGGGGGGGAATCAAGAGACCCAGTACTTC. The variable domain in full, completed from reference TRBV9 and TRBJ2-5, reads DSGVTQTPKHLITATGQRVTLRCSPRSGDLSVYWYQQSLDQGLQFLIQYYNGEERAKGNILERFSAQQFPDLHSELNLSSLELGDSALYFCASSGGAGGNQETQYFGPGTRLLVL.